This T cell receptor beta chain was sequenced in a study of neoadjuvant nivolumab and ipilimumab in lung cancer. Study overall: Nivolumab 3 mg/kg was given days 1, 15 and 29, plus ipilimumab 1 mg/kg day 1 in combination.

Whole-study results and caveats: TCR clonality did not significantly correlate with pathologic tumor regression. From pretherapy to surgery, tumor richness and clonality rose with dual therapy.

Trimming cost V 5 bases and J 5 bases; bases outside gene matches: 4. CDR1 SGHTA and CDR2 FQGNSA come from the germline V gene. The CDR3 contains 13 residues. This clone came up once. Its antigen is still unknown. Sequenced by immunoSEQ multiplex PCR; TCRdb stores in-frame clones only, minus some. The repertoire holds about 17,000 clones, roughly 76% seen once, with 7.5% to 9.5% in the top ten. This TCR was recovered from an adult with non-small cell lung cancer. The rearrangement joins TRBV7-2 to TRBJ1-1; 8 bases line up with TRBD1. Here the sequenced sample was tumor tissue, taken after neoadjuvant nivolumab, alone or with ipilimumab, at or shortly before surgery. Written as DNA, the CDR3 is TGTGCCAGCAGCCCATGGACAGGGACTGAAGCTTTCTTT. Its protein is CASSPWTGTEAFF.